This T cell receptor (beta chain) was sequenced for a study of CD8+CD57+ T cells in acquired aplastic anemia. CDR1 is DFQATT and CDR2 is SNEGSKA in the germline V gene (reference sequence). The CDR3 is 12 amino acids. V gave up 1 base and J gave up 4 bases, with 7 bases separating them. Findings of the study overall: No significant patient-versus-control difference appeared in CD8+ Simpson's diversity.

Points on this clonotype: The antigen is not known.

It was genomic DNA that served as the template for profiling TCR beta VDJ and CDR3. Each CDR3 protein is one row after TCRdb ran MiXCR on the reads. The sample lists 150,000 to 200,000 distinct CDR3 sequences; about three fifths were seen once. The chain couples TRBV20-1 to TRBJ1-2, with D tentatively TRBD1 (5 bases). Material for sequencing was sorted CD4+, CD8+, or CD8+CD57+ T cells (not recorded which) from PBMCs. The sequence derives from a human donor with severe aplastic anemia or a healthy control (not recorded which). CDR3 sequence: CSARGDFYGYTF. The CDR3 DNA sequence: TGCAGTGCTAGAGGGGACTTCTATGGCTACACCTTC.